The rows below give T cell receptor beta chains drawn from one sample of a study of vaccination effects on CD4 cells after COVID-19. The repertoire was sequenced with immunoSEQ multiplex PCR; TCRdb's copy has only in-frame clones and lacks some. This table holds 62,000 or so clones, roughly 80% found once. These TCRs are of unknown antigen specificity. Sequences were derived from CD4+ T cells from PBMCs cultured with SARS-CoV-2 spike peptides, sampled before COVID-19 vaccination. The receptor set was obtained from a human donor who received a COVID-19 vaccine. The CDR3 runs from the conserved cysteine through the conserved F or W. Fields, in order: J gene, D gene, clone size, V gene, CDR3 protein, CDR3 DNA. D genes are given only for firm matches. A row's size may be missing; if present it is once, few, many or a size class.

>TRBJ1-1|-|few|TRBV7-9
CASSLGTGGNTEAFF
TGTGCCAGCAGCTTAGGCACGGGAGGGAACACTGAAGCTTTCTTT
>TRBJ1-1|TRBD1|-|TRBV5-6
CASSSLTGANTEAFF
TGTGCCAGCAGCTCTTTGACAGGGGCGAACACTGAAGCTTTCTTT
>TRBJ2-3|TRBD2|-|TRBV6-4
CASSDLAGFTDTQYF
TGTGCCAGCAGTGACCTAGCGGGGTTCACAGATACGCAGTATTTT
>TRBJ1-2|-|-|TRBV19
CASSMIGTNYGYTF
TGTGCCAGTAGTATGATAGGGACCAACTATGGCTACACCTTC
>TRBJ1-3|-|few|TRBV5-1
CASSLERASGNTIYF
TGCGCCAGCAGCTTGGAAAGGGCTTCTGGAAACACCATATATTTT
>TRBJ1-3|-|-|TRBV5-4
CASSPFGSSSGNTIYF
TGTGCCAGCAGCCCCTTCGGCAGTAGCTCTGGAAACACCATATATTTT
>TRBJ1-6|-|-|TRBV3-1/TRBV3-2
CASSQVGPGTAGGVHF
-
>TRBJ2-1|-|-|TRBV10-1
CASSEGRGGRMSEQFF
TGCGCCAGCAGTGAAGGGAGGGGGGGTCGAATGTCGGAGCAGTTCTTC
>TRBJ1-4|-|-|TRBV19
CASAWGVGEKLFF
TGTGCCAGTGCCTGGGGGGTCGGTGAAAAACTGTTTTTT
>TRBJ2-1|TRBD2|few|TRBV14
CASLRTSENEQFF
TGTGCCAGCCTCAGGACTAGCGAGAATGAGCAGTTCTTC
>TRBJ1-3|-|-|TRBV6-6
CASSPTDRKLTPRGNTIYF
TGTGCCAGCAGTCCAACCGACAGGAAACTCACTCCGCGGGGAAACACCATATATTTT
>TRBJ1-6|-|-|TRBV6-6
CASRDNSPLHF
TGTGCCAGCCGGGATAATTCACCCCTCCACTTT
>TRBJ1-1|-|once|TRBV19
CASITGFRTTEAFF
TGTGCCAGTATTACGGGGTTCCGAACAACTGAAGCTTTCTTT
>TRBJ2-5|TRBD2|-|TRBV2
CASSERQRGWETQYF
TGTGCCAGCAGTGAAAGACAGCGGGGTTGGGAGACCCAGTACTTC
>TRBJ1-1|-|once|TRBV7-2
CASSVTRMNTEAFF
TGTGCCAGCAGCGTAACAAGAATGAACACTGAAGCTTTCTTT
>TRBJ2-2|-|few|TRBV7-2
CASSSTRLANTGELFF
TGTGCCAGCAGCTCTACGCGTCTAGCGAACACCGGGGAGCTGTTTTTT
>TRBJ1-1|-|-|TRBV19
CASNHRDTEAFF
TGTGCCAGTAATCACAGGGACACTGAAGCTTTCTTT
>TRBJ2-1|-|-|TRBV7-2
CASSLDWGGSYNEQFF
TGTGCCAGCAGCTTAGACTGGGGCGGTTCCTACAATGAGCAGTTCTTC
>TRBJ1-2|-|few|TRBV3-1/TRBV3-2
CASSPVPGQGPYGYTF
TGTGCCAGCAGCCCGGTCCCGGGGCAGGGACCCTATGGCTACACCTTC
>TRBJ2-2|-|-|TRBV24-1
CATSDPQTNTGELFF
TGTGCCACCAGTGATCCACAGACGAACACCGGGGAGCTGTTTTTT
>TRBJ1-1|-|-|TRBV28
CATFDPAVPKAFF
TGTGCCACCTTTGACCCAGCGGTCCCTAAAGCTTTCTTT
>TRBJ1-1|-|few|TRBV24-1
CATSYRDRAFF
TGTGCCACTAGTTACAGGGATCGAGCTTTCTTT
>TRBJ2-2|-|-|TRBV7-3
CASSSHVQGWSTGELFF
TGTGCCAGCAGCTCCCACGTTCAGGGGTGGTCCACCGGGGAGCTGTTTTTT
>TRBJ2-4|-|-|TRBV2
CASSESAQAQYF
TGTGCCAGCAGTGAGTCAGCTCAGGCGCAGTACTTC
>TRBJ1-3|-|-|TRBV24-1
CATSDAGHSGNTIYF
TGTGCCACCAGTGACGCCGGACACTCTGGAAACACCATATATTTT
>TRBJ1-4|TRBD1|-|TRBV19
CASSQPRDRKNEKLFF
TGTGCCAGTAGTCAACCCCGGGACAGGAAGAATGAAAAACTGTTTTTT
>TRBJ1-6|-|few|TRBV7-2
CASSETGTGLYNSPLHF
TGTGCCAGCAGCGAAACCGGGACGGGACTCTATAATTCACCCCTCCACTTT
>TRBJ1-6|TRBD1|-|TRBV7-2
CASSWRDRVNSPLHF
TGTGCCAGCAGCTGGAGGGACAGGGTTAATTCACCCCTCCACTTT